This T cell receptor beta chain was recovered during a study of OX40 agonist ivuxolimab in advanced cancers. Germline assignment: CDR1 SNHLY and CDR2 FYNNEI. V shed 5 bases and J shed 9 bases, with 17 bases lying between them. This CDR3 is 15 amino acids long. The method was immunoSEQ multiplex PCR; TCRdb's version includes in-frame clones alone and lacks a portion of them. Of tens of thousands of clones in the sample, 90% were seen once. Sample: CD4+ or CD8+ T cells sorted from blood, taken in a trial of the OX40 agonist ivuxolimab. The gene calls are TRBV2 and TRBJ1-6; TRBD1 is a possible D gene (6 bases). This TCR was sampled from an adult with an advanced solid tumor such as melanoma, head and neck, liver or kidney cancer. The CDR3 bases are TGTGCCAGCAGTCAGAGTGGGACATCGGGTTCACCCCTCCACTTT. Translating it yields CASSQSGTSGSPLHF.